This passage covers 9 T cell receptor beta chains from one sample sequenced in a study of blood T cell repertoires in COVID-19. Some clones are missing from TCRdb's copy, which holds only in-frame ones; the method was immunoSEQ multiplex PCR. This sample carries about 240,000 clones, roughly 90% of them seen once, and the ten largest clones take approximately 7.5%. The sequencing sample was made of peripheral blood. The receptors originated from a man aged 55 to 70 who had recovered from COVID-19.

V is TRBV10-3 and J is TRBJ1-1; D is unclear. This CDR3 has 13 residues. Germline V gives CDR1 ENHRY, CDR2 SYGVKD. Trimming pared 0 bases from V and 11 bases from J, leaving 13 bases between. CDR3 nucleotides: TGTGCCATCAGTGAGTCGAGAGGCGGCCCGGCTTTCTTT. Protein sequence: CAISESRGGPAFF.

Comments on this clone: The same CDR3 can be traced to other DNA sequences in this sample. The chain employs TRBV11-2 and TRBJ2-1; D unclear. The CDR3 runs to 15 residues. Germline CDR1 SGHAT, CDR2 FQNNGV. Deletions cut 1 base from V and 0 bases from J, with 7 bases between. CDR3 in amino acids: CASSLGGDSYNEQFF. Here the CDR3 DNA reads TGTGCCAGCAGCTTAGGAGGAGACTCCTACAATGAGCAGTTCTTC.

CDR3 nucleotide sequence: TGTGCCAGTACTATGAGCCGGGACAGCGCCACCCTCCACTTT. Translation: CASTMSRDSATLHF. This chain joins TRBV19 and TRBJ1-6; 7 nucleotides line up with TRBD1. The CDR3 is 14 residues long. Germline CDR1 reads LNHDA; CDR2 reads SQIVND (reference sequence). With V trimmed by 7 bases and J by 14 bases, 14 bases remained unmatched.

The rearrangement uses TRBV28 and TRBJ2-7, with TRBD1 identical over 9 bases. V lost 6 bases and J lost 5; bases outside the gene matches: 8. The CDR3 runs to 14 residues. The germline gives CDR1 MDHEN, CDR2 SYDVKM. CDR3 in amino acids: CASSRDRAPHEQYF. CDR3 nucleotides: TGTGCCAGCAGCCGGGACAGGGCACCCCACGAGCAGTACTTC.

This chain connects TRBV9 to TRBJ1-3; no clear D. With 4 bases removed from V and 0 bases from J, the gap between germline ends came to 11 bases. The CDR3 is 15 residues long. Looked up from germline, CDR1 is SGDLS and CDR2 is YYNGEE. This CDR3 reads CASSSREVSGNTIYF. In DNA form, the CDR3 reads TGTGCCAGCAGCTCCCGGGAGGTCTCTGGAAACACCATATATTTT.

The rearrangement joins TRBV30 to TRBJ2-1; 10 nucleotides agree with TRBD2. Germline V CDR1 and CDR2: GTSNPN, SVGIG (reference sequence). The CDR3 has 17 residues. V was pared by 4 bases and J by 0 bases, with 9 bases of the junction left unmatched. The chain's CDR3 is CAWTIAGGLSSYNEQFF. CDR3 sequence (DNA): TGTGCCTGGACCATAGCGGGGGGCCTGAGCTCCTACAATGAGCAGTTCTTC.

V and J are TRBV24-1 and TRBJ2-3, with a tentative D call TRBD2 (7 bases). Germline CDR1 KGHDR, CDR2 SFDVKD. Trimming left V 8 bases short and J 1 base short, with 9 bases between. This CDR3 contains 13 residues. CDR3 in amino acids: CATTGGRTDTQYF. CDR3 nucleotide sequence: TGTGCCACCACGGGGGGCCGCACAGATACGCAGTATTTT.

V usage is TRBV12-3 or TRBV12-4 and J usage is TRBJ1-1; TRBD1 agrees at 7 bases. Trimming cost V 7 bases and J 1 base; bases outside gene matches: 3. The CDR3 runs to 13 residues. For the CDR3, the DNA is TGTGCCAGCAAATGGGACAGGAACACTGAAGCTTTCTTT. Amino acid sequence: CASKWDRNTEAFF.

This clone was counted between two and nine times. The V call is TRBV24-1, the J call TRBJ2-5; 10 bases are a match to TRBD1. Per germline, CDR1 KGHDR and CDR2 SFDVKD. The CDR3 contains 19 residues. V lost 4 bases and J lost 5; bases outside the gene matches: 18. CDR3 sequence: CATSDNPGQGPKSPETQYF. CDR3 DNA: TGTGCCACCAGTGACAATCCGGGACAGGGGCCTAAGAGCCCCGAGACCCAGTACTTC.